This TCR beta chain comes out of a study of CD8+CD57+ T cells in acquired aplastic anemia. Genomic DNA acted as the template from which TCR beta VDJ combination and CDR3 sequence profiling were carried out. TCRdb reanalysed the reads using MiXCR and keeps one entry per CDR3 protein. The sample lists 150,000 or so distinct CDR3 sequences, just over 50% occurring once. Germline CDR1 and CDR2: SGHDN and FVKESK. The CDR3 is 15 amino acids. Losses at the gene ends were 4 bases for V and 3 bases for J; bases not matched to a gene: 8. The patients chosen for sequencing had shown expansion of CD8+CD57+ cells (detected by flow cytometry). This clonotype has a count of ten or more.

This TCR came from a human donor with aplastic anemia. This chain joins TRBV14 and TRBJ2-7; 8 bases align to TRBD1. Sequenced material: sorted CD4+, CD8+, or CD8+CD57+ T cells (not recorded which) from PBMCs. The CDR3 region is CASSPGTGPLYEQYF. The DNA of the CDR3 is TGTGCCAGCAGCCCGGGGACAGGCCCCCTCTACGAGCAGTACTTC.